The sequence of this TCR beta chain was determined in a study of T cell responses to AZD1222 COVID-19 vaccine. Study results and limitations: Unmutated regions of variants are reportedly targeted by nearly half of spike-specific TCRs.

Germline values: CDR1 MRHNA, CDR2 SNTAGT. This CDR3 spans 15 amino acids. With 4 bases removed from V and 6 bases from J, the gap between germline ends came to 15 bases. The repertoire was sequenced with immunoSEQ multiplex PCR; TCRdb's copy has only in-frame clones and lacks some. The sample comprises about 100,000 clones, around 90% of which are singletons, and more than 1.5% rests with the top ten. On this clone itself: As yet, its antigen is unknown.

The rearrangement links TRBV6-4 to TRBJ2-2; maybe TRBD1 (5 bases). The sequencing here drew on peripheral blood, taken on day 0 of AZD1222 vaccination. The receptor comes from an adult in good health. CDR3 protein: CASSVSAQGAGELFF. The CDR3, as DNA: TGTGCCAGCAGTGTCAGCGCCCAAGGGGCCGGGGAGCTGTTTTTT.